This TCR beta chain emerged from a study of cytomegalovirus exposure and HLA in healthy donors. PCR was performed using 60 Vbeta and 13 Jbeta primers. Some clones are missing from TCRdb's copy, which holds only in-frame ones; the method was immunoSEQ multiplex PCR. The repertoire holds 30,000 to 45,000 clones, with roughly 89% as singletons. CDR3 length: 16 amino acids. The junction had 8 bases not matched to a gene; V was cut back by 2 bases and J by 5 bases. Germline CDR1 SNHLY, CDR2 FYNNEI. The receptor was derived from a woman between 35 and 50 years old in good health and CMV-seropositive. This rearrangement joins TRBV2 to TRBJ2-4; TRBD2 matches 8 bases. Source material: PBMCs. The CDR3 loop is CASSEWGSGGQNIQYF. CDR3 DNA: TGTGCCAGCAGTGAATGGGGAAGCGGGGGCCAAAACATTCAGTACTTC.